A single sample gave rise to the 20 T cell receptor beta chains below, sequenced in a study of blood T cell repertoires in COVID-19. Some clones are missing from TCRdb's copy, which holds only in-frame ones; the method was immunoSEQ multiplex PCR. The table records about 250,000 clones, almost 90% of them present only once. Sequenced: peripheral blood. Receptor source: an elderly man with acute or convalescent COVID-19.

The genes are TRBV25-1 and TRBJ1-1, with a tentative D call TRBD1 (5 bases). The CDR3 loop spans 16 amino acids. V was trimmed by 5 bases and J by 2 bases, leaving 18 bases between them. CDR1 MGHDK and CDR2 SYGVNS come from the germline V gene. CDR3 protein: CASSRDGGVINTEAFF. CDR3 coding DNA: TGTGCCAGCAGTAGGGACGGGGGGGTGATTAACACTGAAGCTTTCTTT.

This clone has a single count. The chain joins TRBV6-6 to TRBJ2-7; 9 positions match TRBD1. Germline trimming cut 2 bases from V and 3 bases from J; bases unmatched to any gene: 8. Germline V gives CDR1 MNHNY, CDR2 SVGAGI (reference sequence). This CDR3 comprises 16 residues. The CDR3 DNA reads TGTGCCAGCAGTTACCCGGACAGGGGTCCCTTCTACGAGCAGTACTTC. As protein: CASSYPDRGPFYEQYF.

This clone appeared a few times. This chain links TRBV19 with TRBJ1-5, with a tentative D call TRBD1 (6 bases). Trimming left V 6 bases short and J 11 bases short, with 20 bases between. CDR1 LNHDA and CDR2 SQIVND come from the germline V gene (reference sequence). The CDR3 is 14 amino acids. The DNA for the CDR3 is TGTGCCAGTAGGGGAGACAGGTTCCCTGGAGCCCAGCATTTT. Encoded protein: CASRGDRFPGAQHF. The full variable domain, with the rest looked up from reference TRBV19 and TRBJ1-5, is DGGITQSPKYLFRKEGQNVTLSCEQNLNHDAMYWYRQDPGQGLRLIYYSQIVNDFQKGDIAEGYSVSREKKESFPLTVTSAQKNPTAFYLCASRGDRFPGAQHFGDGTRLSIL.

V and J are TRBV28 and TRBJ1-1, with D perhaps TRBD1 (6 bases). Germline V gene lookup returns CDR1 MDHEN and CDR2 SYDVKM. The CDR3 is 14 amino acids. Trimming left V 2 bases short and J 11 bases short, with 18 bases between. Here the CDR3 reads CASSLRGGSSNAFF. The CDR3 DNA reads TGTGCCAGCAGTTTAAGGGGGGGCTCTTCAAACGCTTTCTTT.

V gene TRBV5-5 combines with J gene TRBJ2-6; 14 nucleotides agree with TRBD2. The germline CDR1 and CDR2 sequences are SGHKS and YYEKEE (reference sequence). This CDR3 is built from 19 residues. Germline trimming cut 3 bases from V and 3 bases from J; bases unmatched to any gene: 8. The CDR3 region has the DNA TGTGCCAGCAGCTGGCCGGGACTAGCGGGAGCGGGTGGGGCCAACGTCCTGACTTTC. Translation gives CASSWPGLAGAGGANVLTF.

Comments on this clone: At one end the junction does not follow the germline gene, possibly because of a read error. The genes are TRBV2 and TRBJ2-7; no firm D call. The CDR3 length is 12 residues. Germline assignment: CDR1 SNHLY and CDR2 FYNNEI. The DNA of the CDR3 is TGTGCCAGCAGAGAAGACACCTACGAGCAGTACTTC. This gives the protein CASREDTYEQYF.

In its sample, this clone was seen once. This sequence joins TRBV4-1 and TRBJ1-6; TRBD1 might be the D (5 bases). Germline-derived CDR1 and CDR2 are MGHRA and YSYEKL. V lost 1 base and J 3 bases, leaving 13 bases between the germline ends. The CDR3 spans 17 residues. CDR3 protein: CASSQAGGRGYNSPLHF. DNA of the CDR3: TGCGCCAGCAGCCAAGCCGGGGGTAGAGGCTATAATTCACCCCTCCACTTT.

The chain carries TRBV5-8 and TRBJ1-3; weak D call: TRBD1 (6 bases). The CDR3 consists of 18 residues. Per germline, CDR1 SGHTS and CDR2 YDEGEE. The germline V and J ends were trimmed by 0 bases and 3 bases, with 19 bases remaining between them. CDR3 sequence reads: CASSLAVVIGGVGNTIYF. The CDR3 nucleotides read TGTGCCAGCAGCTTGGCCGTTGTAATTGGGGGCGTTGGAAACACCATATATTTT.

The CDR3 sequence is CASSPTTGGGSSGNTIYF. The DNA for the CDR3 is TGTGCCAGCTCACCGACAACGGGGGGTGGGAGCTCTGGAAACACCATATATTTT. The rearrangement uses TRBV18 and TRBJ1-3, with a tentative D call TRBD1 (5 bases). CDR1 is KGHSH and CDR2 is LQKENI in the germline V gene. The CDR3 runs 18 residues. The V end lost 3 bases, the J end lost 0 bases, and 18 bases lay between the germline ends.

CDR3 amino acids: CASSVTGGDEQFF. CDR3 coding DNA: TGCGCCAGCAGCGTCACAGGGGGGGATGAGCAGTTCTTC. V and J are TRBV5-1 and TRBJ2-1; D possibly corresponds to TRBD1 (8 bases). The germline CDR1 and CDR2 sequences are SGHRS and YFSETQ. V was shortened by 4 bases and J by 8 bases, with 13 bases between the two germline ends. The CDR3 covers 13 residues.

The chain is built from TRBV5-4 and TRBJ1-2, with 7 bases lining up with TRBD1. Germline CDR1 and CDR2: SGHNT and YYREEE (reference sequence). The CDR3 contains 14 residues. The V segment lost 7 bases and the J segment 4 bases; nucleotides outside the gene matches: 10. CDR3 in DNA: TGTGCCAGCTCAGCAGGGGGGCGGGGCTATGGCTACACCTTC. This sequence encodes CASSAGGRGYGYTF.

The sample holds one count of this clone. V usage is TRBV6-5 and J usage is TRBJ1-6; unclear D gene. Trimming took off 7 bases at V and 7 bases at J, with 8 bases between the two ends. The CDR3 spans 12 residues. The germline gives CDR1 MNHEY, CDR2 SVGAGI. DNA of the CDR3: TGTGCCAGCACCCTCAGGAATTCACCCCTCCACTTT. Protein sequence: CASTLRNSPLHF.

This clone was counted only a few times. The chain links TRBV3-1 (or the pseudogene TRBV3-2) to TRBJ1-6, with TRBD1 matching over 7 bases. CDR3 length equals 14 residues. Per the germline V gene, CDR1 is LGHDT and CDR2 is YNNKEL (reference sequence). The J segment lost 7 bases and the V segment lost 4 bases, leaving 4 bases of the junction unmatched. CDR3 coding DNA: TGTGCCAGCAGCCCCCGGGACAGAAATTCACCCCTCCACTTT. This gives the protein CASSPRDRNSPLHF.

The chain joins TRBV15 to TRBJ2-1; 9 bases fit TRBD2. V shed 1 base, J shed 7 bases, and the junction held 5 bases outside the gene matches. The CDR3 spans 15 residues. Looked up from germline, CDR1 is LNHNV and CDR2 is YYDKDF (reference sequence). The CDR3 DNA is TGTGCCACCAGCAGAGGTAGCGGGAGTCGAAATGAGCAGTTCTTC. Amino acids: CATSRGSGSRNEQFF.

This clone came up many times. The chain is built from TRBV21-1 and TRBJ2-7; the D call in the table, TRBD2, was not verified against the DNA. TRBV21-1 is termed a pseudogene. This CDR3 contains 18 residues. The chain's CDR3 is CASSKEGTSGGAHYEQYF. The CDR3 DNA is TGTGCCAGCAGCAAAGAGGGGACTAGCGGGGGGGCCCACTACGAGCAGTACTTC.

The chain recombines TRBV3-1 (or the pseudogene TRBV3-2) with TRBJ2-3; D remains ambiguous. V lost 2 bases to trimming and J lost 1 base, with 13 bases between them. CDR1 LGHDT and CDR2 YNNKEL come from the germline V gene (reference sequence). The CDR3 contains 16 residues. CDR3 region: CASSQIPTQGTDTQYF. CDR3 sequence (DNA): TGTGCCAGCAGCCAAATCCCAACGCAGGGCACAGATACGCAGTATTTT.

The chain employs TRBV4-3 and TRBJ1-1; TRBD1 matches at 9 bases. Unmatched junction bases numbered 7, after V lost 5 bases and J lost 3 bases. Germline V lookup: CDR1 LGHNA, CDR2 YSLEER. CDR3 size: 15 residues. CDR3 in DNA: TGCGCCAGCAGCTATTACAGGGGGCAAGACACTGAAGCTTTCTTT. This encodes CASSYYRGQDTEAFF.

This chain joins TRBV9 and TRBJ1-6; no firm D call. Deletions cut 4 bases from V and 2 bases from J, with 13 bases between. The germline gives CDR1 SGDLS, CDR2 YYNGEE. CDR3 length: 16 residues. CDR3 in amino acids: CASSRKFGTYNSPLHF. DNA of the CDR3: TGTGCCAGCAGCCGAAAGTTCGGGACCTATAATTCACCCCTCCACTTT. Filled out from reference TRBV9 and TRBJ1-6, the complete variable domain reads DSGVTQTPKHLITATGQRVTLRCSPRSGDLSVYWYQQSLDQGLQFLIQYYNGEERAKGNILERFSAQQFPDLHSELNLSSLELGDSALYFCASSRKFGTYNSPLHFGNGTRLTVT.

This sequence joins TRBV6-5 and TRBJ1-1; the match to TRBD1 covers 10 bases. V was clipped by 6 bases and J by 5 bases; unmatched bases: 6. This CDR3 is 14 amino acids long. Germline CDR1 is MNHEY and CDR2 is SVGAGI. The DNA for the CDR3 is TGTGCCAGCAGACCCGGGACAGGGGTTACTGAAGCTTTCTTT. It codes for CASRPGTGVTEAFF.

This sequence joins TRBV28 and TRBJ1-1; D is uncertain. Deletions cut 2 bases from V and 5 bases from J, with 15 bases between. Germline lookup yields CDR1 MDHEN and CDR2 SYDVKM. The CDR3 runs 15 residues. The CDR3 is CASSLNGLGDTEAFF. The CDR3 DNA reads TGTGCCAGCAGTTTAAACGGCCTCGGGGATACTGAAGCTTTCTTT.